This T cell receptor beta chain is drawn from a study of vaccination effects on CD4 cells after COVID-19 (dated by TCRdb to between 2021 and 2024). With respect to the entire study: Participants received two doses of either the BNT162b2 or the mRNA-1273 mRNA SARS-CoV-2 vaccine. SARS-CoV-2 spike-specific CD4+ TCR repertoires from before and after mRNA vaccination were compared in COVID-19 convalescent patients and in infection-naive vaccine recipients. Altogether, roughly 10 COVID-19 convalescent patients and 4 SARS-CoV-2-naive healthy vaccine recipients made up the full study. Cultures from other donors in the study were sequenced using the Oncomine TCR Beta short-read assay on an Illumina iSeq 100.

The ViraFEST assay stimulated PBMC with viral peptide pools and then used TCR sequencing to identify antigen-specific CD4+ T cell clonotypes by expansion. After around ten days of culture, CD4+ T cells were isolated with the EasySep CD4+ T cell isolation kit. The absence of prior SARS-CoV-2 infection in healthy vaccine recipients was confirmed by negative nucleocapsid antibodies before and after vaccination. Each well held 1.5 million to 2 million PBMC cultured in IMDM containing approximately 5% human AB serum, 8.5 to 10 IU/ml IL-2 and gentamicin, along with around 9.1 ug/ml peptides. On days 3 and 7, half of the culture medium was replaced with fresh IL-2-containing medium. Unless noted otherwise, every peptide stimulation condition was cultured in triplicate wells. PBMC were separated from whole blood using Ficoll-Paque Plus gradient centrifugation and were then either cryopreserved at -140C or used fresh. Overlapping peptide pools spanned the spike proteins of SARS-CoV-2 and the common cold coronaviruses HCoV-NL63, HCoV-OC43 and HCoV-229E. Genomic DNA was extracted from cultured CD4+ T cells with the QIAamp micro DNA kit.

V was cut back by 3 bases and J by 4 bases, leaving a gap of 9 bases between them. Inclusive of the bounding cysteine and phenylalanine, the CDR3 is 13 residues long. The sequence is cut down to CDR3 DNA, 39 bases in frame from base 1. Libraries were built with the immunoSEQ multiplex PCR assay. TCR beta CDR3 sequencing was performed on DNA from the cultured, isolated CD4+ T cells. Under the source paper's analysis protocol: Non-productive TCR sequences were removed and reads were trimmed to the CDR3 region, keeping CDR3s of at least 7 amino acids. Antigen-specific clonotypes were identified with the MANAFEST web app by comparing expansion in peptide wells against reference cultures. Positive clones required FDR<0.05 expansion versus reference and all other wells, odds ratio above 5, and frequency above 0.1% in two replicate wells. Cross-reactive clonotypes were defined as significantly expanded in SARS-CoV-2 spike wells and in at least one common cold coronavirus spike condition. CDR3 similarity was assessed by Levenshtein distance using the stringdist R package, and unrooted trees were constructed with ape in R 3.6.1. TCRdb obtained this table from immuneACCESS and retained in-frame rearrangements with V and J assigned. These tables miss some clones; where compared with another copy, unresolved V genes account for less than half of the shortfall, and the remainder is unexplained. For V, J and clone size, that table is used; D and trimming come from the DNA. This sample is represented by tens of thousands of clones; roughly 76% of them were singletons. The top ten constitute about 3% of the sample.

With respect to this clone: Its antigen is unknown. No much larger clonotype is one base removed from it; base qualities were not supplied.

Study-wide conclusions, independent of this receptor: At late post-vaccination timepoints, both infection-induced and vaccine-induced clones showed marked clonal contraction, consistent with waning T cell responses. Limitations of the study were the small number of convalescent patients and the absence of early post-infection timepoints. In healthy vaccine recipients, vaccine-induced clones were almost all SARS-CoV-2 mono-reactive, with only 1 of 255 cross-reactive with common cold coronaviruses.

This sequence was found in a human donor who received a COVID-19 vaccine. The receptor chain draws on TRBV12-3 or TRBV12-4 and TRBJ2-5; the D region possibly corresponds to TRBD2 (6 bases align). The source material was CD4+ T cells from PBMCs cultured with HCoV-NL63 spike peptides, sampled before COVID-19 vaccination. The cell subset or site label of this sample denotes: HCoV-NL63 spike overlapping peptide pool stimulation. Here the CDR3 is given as CASSFRRAETQYF. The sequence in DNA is TGTGCCAGCAGTTTTAGGAGGGCAGAGACCCAGTACTTC.